This T cell receptor (beta chain) was captured in a study of T-cell reconstitution after alpha-beta-depleted transplantation in children. Preparation of the TCRbeta library was carried out with unique molecular identifiers. TCRdb used MiXCR to reprocess the PCR reads, holding one entry per CDR3 protein. The data show roughly 500,000 distinct CDR3 sequences, 32% seen once. This clonotype was counted between two and nine times. The germline V gene has CDR1 MNHEY and CDR2 SVGAGI. CDR3 length: 16 amino acids. Trimming at V came to 2 bases and at J to 2 bases, leaving 8 bases not matched to a gene. The chain recombines TRBV6-5 with TRBJ1-1, with 7 bases fitting TRBD1. The source material was PBMCs from the stem cell graft donor, sampled from the stem cell graft. The sequence derives from a human donor who donated a stem cell graft to a child with aplastic anemia. The CDR3 coding sequence is TGTGCCAGCAGTTACCGACGACAGGGAACAAACACTGAAGCTTTCTTT. It encodes CASSYRRQGTNTEAFF.